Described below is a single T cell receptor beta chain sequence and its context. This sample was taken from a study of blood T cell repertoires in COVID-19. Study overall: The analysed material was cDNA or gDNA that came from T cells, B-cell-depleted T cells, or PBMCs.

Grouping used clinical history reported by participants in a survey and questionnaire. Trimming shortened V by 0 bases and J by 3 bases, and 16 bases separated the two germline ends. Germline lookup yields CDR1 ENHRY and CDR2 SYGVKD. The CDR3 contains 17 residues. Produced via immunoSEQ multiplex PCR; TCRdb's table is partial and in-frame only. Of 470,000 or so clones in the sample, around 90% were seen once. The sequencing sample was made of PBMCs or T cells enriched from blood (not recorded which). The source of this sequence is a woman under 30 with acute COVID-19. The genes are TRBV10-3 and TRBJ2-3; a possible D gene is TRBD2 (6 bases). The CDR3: CAISESLARASTDTQYF. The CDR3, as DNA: TGTGCCATCAGTGAGTCACTAGCACGAGCGTCTACAGATACGCAGTATTTT.